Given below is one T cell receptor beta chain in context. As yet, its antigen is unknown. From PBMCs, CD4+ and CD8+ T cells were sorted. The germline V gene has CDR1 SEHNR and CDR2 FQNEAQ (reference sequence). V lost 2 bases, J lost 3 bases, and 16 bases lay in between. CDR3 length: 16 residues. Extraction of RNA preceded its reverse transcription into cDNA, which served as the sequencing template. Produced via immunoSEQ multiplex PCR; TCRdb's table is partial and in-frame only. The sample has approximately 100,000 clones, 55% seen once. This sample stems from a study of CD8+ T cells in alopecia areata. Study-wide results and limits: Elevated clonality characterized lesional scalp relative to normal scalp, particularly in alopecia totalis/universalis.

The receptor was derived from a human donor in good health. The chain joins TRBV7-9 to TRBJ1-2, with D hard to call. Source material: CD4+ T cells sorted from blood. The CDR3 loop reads CASSLLSAGRDYGYTF. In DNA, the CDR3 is TGTGCCAGCAGCTTACTAAGCGCGGGAAGGGACTATGGCTACACCTTC.